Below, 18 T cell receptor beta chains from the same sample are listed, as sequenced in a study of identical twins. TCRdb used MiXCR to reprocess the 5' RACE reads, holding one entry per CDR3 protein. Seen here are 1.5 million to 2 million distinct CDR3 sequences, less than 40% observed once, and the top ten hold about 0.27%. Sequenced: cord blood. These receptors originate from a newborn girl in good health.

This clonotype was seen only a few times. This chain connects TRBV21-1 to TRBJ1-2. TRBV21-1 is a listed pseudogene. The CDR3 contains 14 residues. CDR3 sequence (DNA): TGTGCCAGCAGCAAAGCGCGGGAGCGTTATGGCTACACCTTC. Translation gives CASSKARERYGYTF.

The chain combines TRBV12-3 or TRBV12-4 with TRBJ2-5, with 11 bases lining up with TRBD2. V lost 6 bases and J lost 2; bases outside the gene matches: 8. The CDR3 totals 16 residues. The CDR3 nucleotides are TGTGCCAGCAGGACAGGGACTAGCGGTGCGCAAGAGACCCAGTACTTC. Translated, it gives CASRTGTSGAQETQYF.

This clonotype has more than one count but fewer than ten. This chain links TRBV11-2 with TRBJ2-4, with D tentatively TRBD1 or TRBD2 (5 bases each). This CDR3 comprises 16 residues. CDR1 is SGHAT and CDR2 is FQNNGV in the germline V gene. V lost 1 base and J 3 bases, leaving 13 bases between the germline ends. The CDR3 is CASSLGWGSDKNIQYF. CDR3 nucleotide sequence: TGTGCCAGCAGCTTAGGATGGGGGTCTGACAAAAACATTCAGTACTTC.

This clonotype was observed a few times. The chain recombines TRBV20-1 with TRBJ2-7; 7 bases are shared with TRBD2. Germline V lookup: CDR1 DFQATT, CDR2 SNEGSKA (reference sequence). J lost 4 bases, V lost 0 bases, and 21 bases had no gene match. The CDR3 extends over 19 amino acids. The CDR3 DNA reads TGCAGTGCTAGAGATCTTGGCAGGGAGGCCTACAGCGGGGCTTACGAGCAGTACTTC. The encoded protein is CSARDLGREAYSGAYEQYF.

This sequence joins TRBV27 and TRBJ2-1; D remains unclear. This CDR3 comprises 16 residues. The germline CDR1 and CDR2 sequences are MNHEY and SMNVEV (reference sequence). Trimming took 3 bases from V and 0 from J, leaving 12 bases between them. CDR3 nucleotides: TGTGCCAGCAGTTTGGGCTATCCGGCCTCCTACAATGAGCAGTTCTTC. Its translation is CASSLGYPASYNEQFF.

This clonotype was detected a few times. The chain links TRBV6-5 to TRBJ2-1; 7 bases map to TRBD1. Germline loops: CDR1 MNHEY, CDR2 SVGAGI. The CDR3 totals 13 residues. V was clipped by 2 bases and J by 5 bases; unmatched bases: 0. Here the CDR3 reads CASSYRGHNEQFF. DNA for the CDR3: TGTGCCAGCAGTTACAGGGGGCACAATGAGCAGTTCTTC.

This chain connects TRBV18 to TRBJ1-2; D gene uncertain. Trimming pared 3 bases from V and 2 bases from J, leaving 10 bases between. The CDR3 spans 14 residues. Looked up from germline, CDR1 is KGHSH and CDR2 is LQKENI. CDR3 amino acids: CASSPYTDNYGYTF. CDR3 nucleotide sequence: TGTGCCAGCTCACCTTACACAGACAACTATGGCTACACCTTC.

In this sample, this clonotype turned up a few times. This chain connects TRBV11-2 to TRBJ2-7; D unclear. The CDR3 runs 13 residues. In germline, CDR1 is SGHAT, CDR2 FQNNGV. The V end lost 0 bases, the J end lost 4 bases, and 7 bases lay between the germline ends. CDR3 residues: CASSLDRQYEQYF. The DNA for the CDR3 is TGTGCCAGCAGCTTAGACAGGCAGTACGAGCAGTACTTC.

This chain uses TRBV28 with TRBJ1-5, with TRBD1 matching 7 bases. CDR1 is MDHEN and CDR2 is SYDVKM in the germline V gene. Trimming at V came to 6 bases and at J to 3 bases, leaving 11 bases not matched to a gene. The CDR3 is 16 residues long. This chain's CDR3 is CASSRPGRGFNQPQHF. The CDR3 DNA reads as TGTGCCAGCAGCCGCCCGGGCAGGGGGTTCAATCAGCCCCAGCATTTT.

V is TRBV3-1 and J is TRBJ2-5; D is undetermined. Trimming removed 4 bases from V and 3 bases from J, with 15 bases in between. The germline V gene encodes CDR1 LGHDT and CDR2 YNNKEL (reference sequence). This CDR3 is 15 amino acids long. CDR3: CASSLTASLEETQYF. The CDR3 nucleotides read TGTGCCAGCAGCCTTACTGCATCCCTCGAAGAGACCCAGTACTTC.

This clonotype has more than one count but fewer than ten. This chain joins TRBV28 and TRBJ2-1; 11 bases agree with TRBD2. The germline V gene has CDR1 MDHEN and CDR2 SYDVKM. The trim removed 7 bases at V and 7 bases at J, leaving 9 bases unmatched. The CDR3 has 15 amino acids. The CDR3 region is CASTLGTSGGNEQFF. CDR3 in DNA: TGTGCCAGCACCTTAGGGACTAGCGGAGGGAATGAGCAGTTCTTC.

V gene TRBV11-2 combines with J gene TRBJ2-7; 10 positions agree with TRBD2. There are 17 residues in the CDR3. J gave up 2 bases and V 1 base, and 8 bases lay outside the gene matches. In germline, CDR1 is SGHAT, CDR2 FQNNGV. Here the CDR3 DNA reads TGTGCCAGCAGCTTAGCTGCTCCTAGCGGGGGAACCTACGAGCAGTACTTC. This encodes CASSLAAPSGGTYEQYF. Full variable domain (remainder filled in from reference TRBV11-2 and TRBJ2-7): EAGVAQSPRYKIIEKRQSVAFWCNPISGHATLYWYQQILGQGPKLLIQFQNNGVVDDSQLPKDRFSAERLKGVDSTLKIQPAKLEDSAVYLCASSLAAPSGGTYEQYFGPGTRLTVT.

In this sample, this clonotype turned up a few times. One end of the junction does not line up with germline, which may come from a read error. The CDR3 region is CASRLLAGGYSYNEQFF. Here the CDR3 DNA reads TGTGCCAGCAGGTTATTAGCGGGAGGGTATTCCTACAATGAGCAGTTCTTC. V and J are TRBV28 and TRBJ2-1; TRBD2 matches 11 bases. Germline CDR1 is MDHEN and CDR2 is SYDVKM. The CDR3 contains 17 residues. The full variable domain, its missing parts supplied by reference TRBV28 and TRBJ2-1, is DVKVTQSSRYLVKRTGEKVFLECVQDMDHENMFWYRQDPGLGLRLIYFSYDVKMKEKGDIPEGYSVSREKKERFSLILESASTNQTSMYLCASRLLAGGYSYNEQFFGPGTRLTVL.

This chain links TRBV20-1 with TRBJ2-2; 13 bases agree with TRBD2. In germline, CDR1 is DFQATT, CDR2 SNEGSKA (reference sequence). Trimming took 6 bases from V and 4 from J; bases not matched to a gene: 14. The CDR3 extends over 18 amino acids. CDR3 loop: CSASRGLAGVGATGELFF. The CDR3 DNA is TGCAGTGCGTCGAGAGGACTAGCGGGAGTAGGGGCCACCGGGGAGCTGTTTTTT.

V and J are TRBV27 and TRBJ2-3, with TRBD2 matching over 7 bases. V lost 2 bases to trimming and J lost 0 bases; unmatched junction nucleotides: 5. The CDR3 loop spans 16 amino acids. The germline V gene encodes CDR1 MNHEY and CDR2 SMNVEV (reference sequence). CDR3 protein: CASSLLRAGSTDTQYF. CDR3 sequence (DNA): TGTGCCAGCAGTTTACTTCGAGCGGGGAGCACAGATACGCAGTATTTT.

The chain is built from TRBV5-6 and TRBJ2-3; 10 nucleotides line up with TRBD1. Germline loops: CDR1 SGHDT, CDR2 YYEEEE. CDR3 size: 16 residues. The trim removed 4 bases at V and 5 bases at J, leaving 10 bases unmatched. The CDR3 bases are TGTGCCAGCAGCGGCCCGGACAGGGGGTGGCAAGATACGCAGTATTTT. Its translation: CASSGPDRGWQDTQYF.

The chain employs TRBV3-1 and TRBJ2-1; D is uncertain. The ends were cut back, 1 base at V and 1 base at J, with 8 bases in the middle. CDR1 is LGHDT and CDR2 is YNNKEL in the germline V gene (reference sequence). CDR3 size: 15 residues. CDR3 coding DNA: TGTGCCAGCAGCCAAGGGTCCCCATCCTACAATGAGCAGTTCTTC. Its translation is CASSQGSPSYNEQFF.

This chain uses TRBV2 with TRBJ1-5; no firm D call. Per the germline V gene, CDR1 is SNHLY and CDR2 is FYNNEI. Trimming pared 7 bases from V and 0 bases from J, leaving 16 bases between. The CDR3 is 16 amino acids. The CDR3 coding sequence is TGTGCCAGCAAGCCTAGCTGGTTAATTAGCAATCAGCCCCAGCATTTT. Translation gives CASKPSWLISNQPQHF.